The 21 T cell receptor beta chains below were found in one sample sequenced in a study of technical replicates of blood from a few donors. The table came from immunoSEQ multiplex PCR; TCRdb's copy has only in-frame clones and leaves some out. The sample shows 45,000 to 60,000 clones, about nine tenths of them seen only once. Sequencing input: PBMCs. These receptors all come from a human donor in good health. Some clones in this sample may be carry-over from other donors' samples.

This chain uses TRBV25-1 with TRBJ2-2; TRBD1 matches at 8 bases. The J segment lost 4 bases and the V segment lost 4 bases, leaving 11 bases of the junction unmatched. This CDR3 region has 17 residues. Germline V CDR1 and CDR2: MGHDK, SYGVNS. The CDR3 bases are TGTGCCAGCAGTGCACACCAGGGGGCTCCGAGCACCGGGGAGCTGTTTTTT. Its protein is CASSAHQGAPSTGELFF. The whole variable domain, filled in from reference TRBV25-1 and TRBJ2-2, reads EADIYQTPRYLVIGTGKKITLECSQTMGHDKMYWYQQDPGMELHLIHYSYGVNSTEKGDLSSESTVSRIRTEHFPLTLESARPSHTSQYLCASSAHQGAPSTGELFFGEGSRLTVL.

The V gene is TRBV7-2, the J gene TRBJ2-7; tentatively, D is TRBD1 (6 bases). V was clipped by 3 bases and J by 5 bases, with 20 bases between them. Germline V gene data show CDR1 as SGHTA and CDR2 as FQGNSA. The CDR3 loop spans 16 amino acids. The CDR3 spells CASSFRRGGERDEQYF. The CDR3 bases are TGTGCCAGCAGCTTTCGCCGTGGGGGCGAGCGCGACGAGCAGTACTTC.

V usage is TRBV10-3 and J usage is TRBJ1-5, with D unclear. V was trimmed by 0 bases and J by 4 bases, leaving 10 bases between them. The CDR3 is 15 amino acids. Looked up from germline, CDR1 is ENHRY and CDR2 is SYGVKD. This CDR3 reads CAISESVGRNQPQHF. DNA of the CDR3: TGTGCCATCAGTGAGTCGGTGGGCAGGAATCAGCCCCAGCATTTT.

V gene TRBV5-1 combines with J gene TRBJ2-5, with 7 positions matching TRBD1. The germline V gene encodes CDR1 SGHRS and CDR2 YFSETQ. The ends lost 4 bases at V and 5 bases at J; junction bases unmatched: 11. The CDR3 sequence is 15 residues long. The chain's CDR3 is CASSQATGLVETQYF. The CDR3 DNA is TGCGCCAGCAGCCAAGCGACAGGGCTGGTGGAGACCCAGTACTTC.

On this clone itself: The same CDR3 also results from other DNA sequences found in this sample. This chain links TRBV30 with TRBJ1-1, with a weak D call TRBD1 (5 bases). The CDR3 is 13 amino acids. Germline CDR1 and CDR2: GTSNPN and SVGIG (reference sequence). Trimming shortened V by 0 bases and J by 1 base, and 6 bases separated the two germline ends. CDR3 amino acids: CAWSVRGNTEAFF. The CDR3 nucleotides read TGTGCCTGGAGTGTAAGGGGGAACACTGAAGCTTTCTTT.

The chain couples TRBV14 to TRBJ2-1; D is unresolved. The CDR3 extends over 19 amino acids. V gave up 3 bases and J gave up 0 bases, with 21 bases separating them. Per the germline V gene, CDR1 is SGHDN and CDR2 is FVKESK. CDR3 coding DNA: TGTGCCAGCAGCCACCCAGTGACGGATAACCCTAGCTCCTACAATGAGCAGTTCTTC. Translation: CASSHPVTDNPSSYNEQFF.

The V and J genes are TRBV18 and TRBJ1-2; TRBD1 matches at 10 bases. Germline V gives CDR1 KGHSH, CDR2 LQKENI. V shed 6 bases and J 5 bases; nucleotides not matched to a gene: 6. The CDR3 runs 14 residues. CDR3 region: CASSPGQGMYGYTF. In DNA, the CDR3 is TGTGCCAGCTCGCCGGGACAGGGGATGTATGGCTACACCTTC.

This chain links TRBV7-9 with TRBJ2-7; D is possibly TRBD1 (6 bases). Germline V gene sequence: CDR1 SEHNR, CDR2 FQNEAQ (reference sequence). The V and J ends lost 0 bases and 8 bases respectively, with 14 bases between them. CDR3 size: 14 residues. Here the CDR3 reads CASSLAQAGAQQYF. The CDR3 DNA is TGTGCCAGCAGCTTAGCCCAGGCAGGGGCACAGCAGTACTTC. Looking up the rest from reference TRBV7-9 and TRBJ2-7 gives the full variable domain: DTGVSQNPRHKITKRGQNVTFRCDPISEHNRLYWYRQTLGQGPEFLTYFQNEAQLEKSRLLSDRFSAERPKGSFSTLEIQRTEQGDSAMYLCASSLAQAGAQQYFGPGTRLTVT.

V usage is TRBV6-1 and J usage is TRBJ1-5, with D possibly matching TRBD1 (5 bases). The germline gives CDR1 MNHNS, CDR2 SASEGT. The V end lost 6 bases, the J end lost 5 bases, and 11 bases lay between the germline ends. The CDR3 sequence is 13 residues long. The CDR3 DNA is TGTGCCAGCAGAGACAGTCGCGATCAGCCCCAGCATTTT. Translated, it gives CASRDSRDQPQHF.

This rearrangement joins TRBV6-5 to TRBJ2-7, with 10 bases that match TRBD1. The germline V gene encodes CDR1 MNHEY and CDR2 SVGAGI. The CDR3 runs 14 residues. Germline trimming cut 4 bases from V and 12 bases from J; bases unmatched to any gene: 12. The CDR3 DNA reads TGTGCCAGCAGTTCCAACTCGGACAGGGGGGTTCGGTACTTC. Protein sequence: CASSSNSDRGVRYF.

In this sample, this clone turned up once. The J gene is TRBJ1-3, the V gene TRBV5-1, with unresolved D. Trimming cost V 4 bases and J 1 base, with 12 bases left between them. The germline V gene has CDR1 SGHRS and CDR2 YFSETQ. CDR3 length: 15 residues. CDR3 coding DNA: TGCGCCAGCAGCCTCAGCGGGATGTCTGGAAACACCATATATTTT. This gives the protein CASSLSGMSGNTIYF.

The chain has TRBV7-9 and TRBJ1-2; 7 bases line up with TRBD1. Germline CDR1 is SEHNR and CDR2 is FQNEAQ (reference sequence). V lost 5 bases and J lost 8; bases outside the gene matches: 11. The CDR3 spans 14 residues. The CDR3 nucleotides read TGTGCCAGCAGCAGCCTCCGGGACAGTCCCGGCTACACCTTC. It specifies CASSSLRDSPGYTF.

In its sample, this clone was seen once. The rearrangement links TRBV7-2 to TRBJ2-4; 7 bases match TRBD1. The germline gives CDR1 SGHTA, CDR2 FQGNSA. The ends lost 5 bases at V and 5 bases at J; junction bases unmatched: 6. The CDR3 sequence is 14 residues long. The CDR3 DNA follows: TGTGCCAGCAGCGAGGGACAGCCCCAAAACATTCAGTACTTC. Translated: CASSEGQPQNIQYF.

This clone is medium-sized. The CDR3 DNA is TGTGCCAGCAGTTTATTCCCGGGAAGCTCCTACAATGAGCAGTTCTTC. It codes for CASSLFPGSSYNEQFF. The rearrangement links TRBV27 to TRBJ2-1; tentatively, D is TRBD2 (5 bases). The V and J ends lost 1 base and 0 bases respectively, with 10 bases between them. This CDR3 spans 16 amino acids. Per the germline V gene, CDR1 is MNHEY and CDR2 is SMNVEV (reference sequence).

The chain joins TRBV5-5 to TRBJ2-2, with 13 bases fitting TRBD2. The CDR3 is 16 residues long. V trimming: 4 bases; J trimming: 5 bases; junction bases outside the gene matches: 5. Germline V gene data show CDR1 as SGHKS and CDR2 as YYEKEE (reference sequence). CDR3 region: CASSPGLAGYTGELFF. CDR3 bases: TGTGCCAGCAGCCCGGGACTAGCGGGGTATACCGGGGAGCTGTTTTTT.

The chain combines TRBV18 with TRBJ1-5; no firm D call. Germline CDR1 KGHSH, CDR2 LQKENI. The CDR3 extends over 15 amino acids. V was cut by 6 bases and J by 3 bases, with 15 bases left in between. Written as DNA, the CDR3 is TGTGCCAGCTCCCCATTCGGGAATAACAATCAGCCCCAGCATTTT. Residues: CASSPFGNNNQPQHF.

The CDR3 region has the DNA TGTGCCAGCATGACTCCACTAGGGAGGGCCTTGGGCTACACCTTC. It encodes CASMTPLGRALGYTF. The rearrangement links TRBV6-1 to TRBJ1-2, with D unresolved. Trimming took 7 bases from V and 8 from J, leaving 23 bases between them. The CDR3 totals 15 residues. CDR1 is MNHNS and CDR2 is SASEGT in the germline V gene.

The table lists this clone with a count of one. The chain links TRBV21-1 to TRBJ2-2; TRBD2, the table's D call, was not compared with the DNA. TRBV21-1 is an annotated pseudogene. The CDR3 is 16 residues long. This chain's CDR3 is CASSRIAGVRTGELFF. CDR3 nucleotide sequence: TGTGCCAGCAGCCGAATAGCGGGAGTGAGGACCGGGGAGCTGTTTTTT.

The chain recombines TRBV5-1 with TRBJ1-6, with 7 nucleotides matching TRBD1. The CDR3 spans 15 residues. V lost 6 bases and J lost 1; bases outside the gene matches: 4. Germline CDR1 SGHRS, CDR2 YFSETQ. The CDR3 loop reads CASNEQGSYNSPLHF. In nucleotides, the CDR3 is TGCGCCAGCAATGAACAGGGGTCCTATAATTCACCCCTCCACTTT. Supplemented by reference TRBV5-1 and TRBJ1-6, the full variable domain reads KAGVTQTPRYLIKTRGQQVTLSCSPISGHRSVSWYQQTPGQGLQFLFEYFSETQRNKGNFPGRFSGRQFSNSRSEMNVSTLELGDSALYLCASNEQGSYNSPLHFGNGTRLTVT.

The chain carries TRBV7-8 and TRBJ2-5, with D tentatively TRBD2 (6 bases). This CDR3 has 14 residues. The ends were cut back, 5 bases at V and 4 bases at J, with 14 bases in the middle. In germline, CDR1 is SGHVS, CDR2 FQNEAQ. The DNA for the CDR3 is TGTGCCAGCAGCGAAGGCGGGACTGGAGAGACCCAGTACTTC. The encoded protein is CASSEGGTGETQYF.

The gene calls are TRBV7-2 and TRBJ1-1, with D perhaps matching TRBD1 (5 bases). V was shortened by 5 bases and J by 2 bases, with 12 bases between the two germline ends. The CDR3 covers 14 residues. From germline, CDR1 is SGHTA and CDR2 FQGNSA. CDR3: CASSDSGANTEAFF. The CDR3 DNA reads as TGTGCCAGCAGCGATTCTGGGGCTAACACTGAAGCTTTCTTT.